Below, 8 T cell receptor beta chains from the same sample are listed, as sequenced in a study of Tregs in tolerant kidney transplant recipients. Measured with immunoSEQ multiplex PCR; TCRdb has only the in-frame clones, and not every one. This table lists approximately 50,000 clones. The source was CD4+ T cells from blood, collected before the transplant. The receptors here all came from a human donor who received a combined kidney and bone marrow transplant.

The sequenced part of the CDR3 DNA is TGTGCCAGCAGTCCGTCTTCCGGGACAGGGGTCTACGAG. Its translation is CASSPSSGTGVYE. The CDR3 in its entirety is CASSPSSGTGVYEQYF. This chain joins TRBV6-2 or TRBV6-3 and TRBJ2-7, with 10 bases identical to TRBD1. Coverage ceases 3 residues before the CDR3 finishes, and the germline J gene fills in the end. Germline loops: CDR1 MNHEY, CDR2 SVGEGT. V lost 5 bases to trimming and J lost 3 bases; unmatched junction nucleotides: 10. The length of the CDR3 is 16 residues.

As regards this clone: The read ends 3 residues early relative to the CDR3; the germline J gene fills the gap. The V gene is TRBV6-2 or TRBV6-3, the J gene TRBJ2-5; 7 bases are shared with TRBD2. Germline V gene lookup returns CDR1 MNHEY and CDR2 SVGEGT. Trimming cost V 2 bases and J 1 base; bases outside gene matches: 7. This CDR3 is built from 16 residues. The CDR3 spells CASSYHFRTSQETQYF. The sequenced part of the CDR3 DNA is TGTGCCAGCAGTTACCACTTTAGGACTAGCCAAGAGACC.

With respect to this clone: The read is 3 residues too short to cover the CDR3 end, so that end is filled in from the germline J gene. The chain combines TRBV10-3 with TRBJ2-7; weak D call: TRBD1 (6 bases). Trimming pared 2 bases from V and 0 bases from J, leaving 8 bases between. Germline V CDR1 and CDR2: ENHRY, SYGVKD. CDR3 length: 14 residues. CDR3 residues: CAISEGQSSYEQYF. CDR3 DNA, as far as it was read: TGTGCCATCAGTGAGGGACAGAGCTCCTACGAG.

This CDR3 is CASSLQGGGTGELFF. The DNA read from the CDR3 is TGTGCCAGCTCACTCCAAGGGGGAGGAACCGGGGAG. The rearrangement joins TRBV18 to TRBJ2-2; either TRBD1 or TRBD2 may fit D (6 bases each). The CDR3 end is not reached by the read, which stops 3 residues before it; the germline J gene fills it in. The CDR3 consists of 15 residues. Trimming removed 4 bases at V and 5 bases at J, with 14 bases between. The V gene's germline CDR1 is KGHSH and CDR2 LQKENI.

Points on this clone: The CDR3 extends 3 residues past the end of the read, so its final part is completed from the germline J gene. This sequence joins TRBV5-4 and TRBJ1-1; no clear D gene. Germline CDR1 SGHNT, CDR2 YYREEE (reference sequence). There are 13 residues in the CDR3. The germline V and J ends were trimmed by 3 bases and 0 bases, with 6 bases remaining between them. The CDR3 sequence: CASSSNLNTEAFF. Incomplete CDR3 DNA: TGTGCCAGCAGCTCAAATCTGAACACTGAA.

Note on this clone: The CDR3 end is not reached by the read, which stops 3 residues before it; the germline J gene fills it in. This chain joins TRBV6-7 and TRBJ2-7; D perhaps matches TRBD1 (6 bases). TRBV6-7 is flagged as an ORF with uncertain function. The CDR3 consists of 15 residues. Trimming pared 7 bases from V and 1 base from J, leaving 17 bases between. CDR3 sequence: CASIQPRGQSYEQYF. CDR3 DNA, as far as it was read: TGTGCCAGCATTCAACCCAGGGGTCAGTCCTACGAG.

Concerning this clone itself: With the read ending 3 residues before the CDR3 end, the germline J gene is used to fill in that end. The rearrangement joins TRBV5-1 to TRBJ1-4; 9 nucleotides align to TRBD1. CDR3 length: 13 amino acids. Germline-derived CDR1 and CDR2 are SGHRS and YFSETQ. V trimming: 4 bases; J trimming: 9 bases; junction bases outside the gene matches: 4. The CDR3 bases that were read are TGCGCCAGCAGCAGGGGACAGGGACAAAAA. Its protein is CASSRGQGQK. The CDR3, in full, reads CASSRGQGQKLFF.

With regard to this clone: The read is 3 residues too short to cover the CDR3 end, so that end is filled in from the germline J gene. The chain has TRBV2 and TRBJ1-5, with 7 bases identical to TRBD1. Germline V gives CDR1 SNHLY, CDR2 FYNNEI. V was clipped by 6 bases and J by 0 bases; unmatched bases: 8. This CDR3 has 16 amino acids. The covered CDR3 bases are TGTGCCAGCAGCGACCCGGGACAGTTTAGCAATCAGCCC. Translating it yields CASSDPGQFSNQP. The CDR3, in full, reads CASSDPGQFSNQPQHF. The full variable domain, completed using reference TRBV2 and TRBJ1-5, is EPEVTQTPSHQVTQMGQEVILRCVPISNHLYFYWYRQILGQKVEFLVSFYNNEISEKSEIFDDQFSVERPDGSNFTLKIRSTKLEDSAMYFCASSDPGQFSNQPQHFGDGTRLSIL.